These 24 T cell receptor beta chains came from one sample sequenced in a study of shared clonotypes between healthy human individuals (TCRdb year 2020). Preparation of the library involved the immunoSEQ multiplex PCR assay. TCRdb limited this immuneACCESS table to in-frame rearrangements with V and J called. A share of clones is missing; checked studies link under half to unresolved V genes, and the rest is unexplained. For this sample the table gives a few hundred thousand clones, of which around 97% were detected only once. Clones ranked in the top ten supply about 0.057% of the sample. Sequencing was performed on naive CD4+ T cells sorted from blood. The cell subset or site label, read with the paper, signifies: CD45RA+ positively selected. The source is a woman aged 30 to 39 in good health.

This clone is a singleton in its sample. The V and J genes are TRBV10-1 and TRBJ2-2; D gene ambiguous. The germline gives CDR1 WNHNN, CDR2 SYGVQD (reference sequence). V was cut by 5 bases and J by 0 bases, with 10 bases left in between. The CDR3 sequence is 15 residues long. The DNA of the CDR3 is TGCGCCAGCAGTACCGGGTCCCCGAACACCGGGGAGCTGTTTTTT. Its translation: CASSTGSPNTGELFF.

This chain links TRBV10-3 with TRBJ2-3, with TRBD1 matching over 9 bases. The junction had 8 bases not matched to a gene; V was cut back by 10 bases and J by 6 bases. The CDR3 runs to 13 residues. Per germline, CDR1 ENHRY and CDR2 SYGVKD. CDR3 in DNA: TGTGCCACGACGGGACAGGGTTTCGATACGCAGTATTTT. This encodes CATTGQGFDTQYF.

This sequence joins TRBV19 and TRBJ1-6; D is ambiguous. Trimming removed 6 bases from V and 7 bases from J, with 13 bases in between. CDR1 is LNHDA, CDR2 SQIVND, per germline (reference sequence). The CDR3 contains 14 residues. CDR3 region: CASSRNGPNSPLHF. The CDR3 nucleotides are TGTGCCAGTAGCCGAAATGGGCCCAATTCACCCCTCCACTTT.

The chain uses TRBV4-1 and TRBJ1-5, with a tentative D call TRBD1 (6 bases). The germline V gene has CDR1 MGHRA and CDR2 YSYEKL. V was cut by 4 bases and J by 0 bases, with 10 bases left in between. The CDR3 runs 15 residues. The CDR3 nucleotides are TGCGCCAGCAGCCTAAGGGGGGGTAGCAATCAGCCCCAGCATTTT. This codes for CASSLRGGSNQPQHF.

This clone was seen once. This chain links TRBV9 with TRBJ2-3, with D perhaps TRBD2 (5 bases). This CDR3 has 14 residues. Per germline, CDR1 SGDLS and CDR2 YYNGEE. V was clipped by 3 bases and J by 2 bases, with 10 bases between them. CDR3 in amino acids: CASSGPGFTDTQYF. The DNA of the CDR3 is TGTGCCAGCAGCGGACCGGGATTCACAGATACGCAGTATTTT.

The chain employs TRBV19 and TRBJ2-7; 11 nucleotides align to TRBD2. Germline V lookup: CDR1 LNHDA, CDR2 SQIVND (reference sequence). Trimming removed 5 bases from V and 4 bases from J; junction bases left unmatched: 7. This CDR3 region has 15 residues. CDR3 nucleotides: TGTGCCAGTAGTGCTCTAGCGGGAGGAAGGTACGAGCAGTACTTC. Translated, it gives CASSALAGGRYEQYF.

CDR3 coding DNA: TGCGCCAGCAGCTTTTCCCTAATTCCACCAGATACGCAGTATTTT. Translating it yields CASSFSLIPPDTQYF. V is TRBV5-1 and J is TRBJ2-3, with D uncertain. CDR1 is SGHRS and CDR2 is YFSETQ in the germline V gene. This CDR3 comprises 15 residues. The germline V and J ends were trimmed by 2 bases and 4 bases, with 14 bases remaining between them.

The gene calls are TRBV28 and TRBJ2-6; tentative D call: TRBD1 (6 bases). The CDR3 has 14 amino acids. V was clipped by 7 bases and J by 4 bases, with 11 bases between them. CDR1 and CDR2 from the germline V gene are MDHEN and SYDVKM. The DNA for the CDR3 is TGTGCCAGCACAGGGGATGCCGGGGCCAACGTCCTGACTTTC. Protein sequence: CASTGDAGANVLTF. Complete variable domain (other parts from reference TRBV28 and TRBJ2-6): DVKVTQSSRYLVKRTGEKVFLECVQDMDHENMFWYRQDPGLGLRLIYFSYDVKMKEKGDIPEGYSVSREKKERFSLILESASTNQTSMYLCASTGDAGANVLTFGAGSRLTVL.

CDR3 nucleotide sequence: TGCGCCAGCAGCTTGGGAACTAGCGGGCACCAAGAGACCCAGTACTTC. This gives the protein CASSLGTSGHQETQYF. This chain uses TRBV5-1 with TRBJ2-5; 9 nucleotides align to TRBD2. CDR3 length: 16 amino acids. Germline values: CDR1 SGHRS, CDR2 YFSETQ. Unmatched junction bases numbered 3, after V lost 0 bases and J lost 0 bases.

V and J are TRBV6-6 and TRBJ2-1, with TRBD2 matching over 7 bases. This CDR3 has 16 residues. Trimming took 6 bases from V and 0 from J; bases not matched to a gene: 8. Per the germline V gene, CDR1 is MNHNY and CDR2 is SVGAGI (reference sequence). The CDR3 bases are TGTGCCAGCAGCTCGCTGGGACTAAGCTCCTACAATGAGCAGTTCTTC. Protein product: CASSSLGLSSYNEQFF.

The chain uses TRBV6-1 and TRBJ1-1; D not certain. In germline, CDR1 is MNHNS, CDR2 SASEGT. The CDR3 totals 13 residues. V shed 9 bases and J shed 2 bases, with 13 bases lying between them. The DNA for the CDR3 is TGTGCCAGTGCCCTCGGATTCAACACTGAAGCTTTCTTT. Protein sequence: CASALGFNTEAFF.

The rearrangement uses TRBV2 and TRBJ2-7, with D hard to call. This CDR3 has 11 residues. V lost 6 bases, J lost 7 bases, and 10 bases lay in between. CDR1 is SNHLY and CDR2 is FYNNEI in the germline V gene. This CDR3 is CASRTDGEQYF. CDR3 bases: TGTGCCAGCAGGACGGATGGGGAGCAGTACTTC.

The V and J genes are TRBV18 and TRBJ1-5; TRBD1 is a possible D gene (5 bases). Looked up from germline, CDR1 is KGHSH and CDR2 is LQKENI. V lost 1 base, J lost 0 bases, and 13 bases lay in between. This CDR3 is 17 amino acids long. The CDR3 loop is CASSPQGFENSNQPQHF. CDR3 DNA: TGTGCCAGCTCACCACAGGGGTTTGAAAATAGCAATCAGCCCCAGCATTTT.

This chain links TRBV6-6 with TRBJ2-1, with TRBD2 matching 8 bases. The germline CDR1 and CDR2 sequences are MNHNY and SVGAGI (reference sequence). This CDR3 region has 16 residues. The V segment lost 5 bases and the J segment 0 bases; nucleotides outside the gene matches: 6. CDR3 region: CASSAGGMGSYNEQFF. CDR3 in DNA: TGTGCCAGCAGTGCGGGAGGAATGGGCTCCTACAATGAGCAGTTCTTC.

The chain carries TRBV4-1 and TRBJ1-2; the D is unclear. The V end was cut by 5 bases, the J end by 1 base, with 14 bases between. The V gene's germline CDR1 is MGHRA and CDR2 YSYEKL. The CDR3 is 15 amino acids. The CDR3 region is CASSSGRRSNYGYTF. The CDR3 DNA is TGCGCCAGCAGCTCTGGACGGAGGAGTAACTATGGCTACACCTTC.

The chain recombines TRBV2 with TRBJ2-2; TRBD2 aligns across 10 bases. Germline values: CDR1 SNHLY, CDR2 FYNNEI. This CDR3 contains 15 residues. V trimming: 4 bases; J trimming: 6 bases; junction bases outside the gene matches: 5. The DNA for the CDR3 is TGTGCCAGCAGTGTGGGGCTAGCGGGAGCCGGGGAGCTGTTTTTT. This sequence encodes CASSVGLAGAGELFF.

This clone was found once. J is TRBJ2-5 and V is TRBV18; D gene unclear. The CDR3 covers 13 residues. Germline lookup yields CDR1 KGHSH and CDR2 LQKENI. V gave up 0 bases and J gave up 4 bases, with 6 bases separating them. The CDR3 spells CASSPPLRETQYF. The CDR3 DNA follows: TGTGCCAGCTCACCACCGCTTCGAGAGACCCAGTACTTC.

CDR3: CASSLNGAPGTEAFF. The DNA of the CDR3 is TGCGCCAGCAGCTTGAATGGAGCCCCGGGGACTGAAGCTTTCTTT. The chain joins TRBV5-1 to TRBJ1-1; D uncertain. From germline, CDR1 is SGHRS and CDR2 YFSETQ. This CDR3 comprises 15 residues. The V gene lost 1 base and the J gene lost 5 bases, with 15 bases spanning the gap.

The chain joins TRBV5-6 to TRBJ1-2, with 12 positions matching TRBD1. V was clipped by 0 bases and J by 8 bases; unmatched bases: 8. From germline, CDR1 is SGHDT and CDR2 YYEEEE. The CDR3 contains 16 residues. CDR3 protein: CASSLGLGQGAQGYTF. CDR3 sequence (DNA): TGTGCCAGCAGCTTGGGGTTGGGACAGGGGGCCCAGGGCTACACCTTC.

The chain combines TRBV5-1 with TRBJ2-1, with 8 nucleotides matching TRBD1. The CDR3 has 15 residues. Germline V gives CDR1 SGHRS, CDR2 YFSETQ. V lost 0 bases to trimming and J lost 7 bases; unmatched junction nucleotides: 6. The CDR3: CASSLEAGGWNEQFF. CDR3 DNA sequence: TGCGCCAGCAGCTTGGAGGCAGGGGGCTGGAATGAGCAGTTCTTC.

The chain is built from TRBV28 and TRBJ2-1; 10 nucleotides align to TRBD2. The germline V gene encodes CDR1 MDHEN and CDR2 SYDVKM. The ends lost 3 bases at V and 2 bases at J; junction bases unmatched: 13. This CDR3 has 19 residues. In nucleotides, the CDR3 is TGTGCCAGCAGTTTCCTCTGGCTAGCGGGAGCCTTACCCTACAATGAGCAGTTCTTC. This gives the protein CASSFLWLAGALPYNEQFF.

The chain uses TRBV7-9 and TRBJ2-6; D perhaps matches TRBD2 (6 bases). Germline V gene sequence: CDR1 SEHNR, CDR2 FQNEAQ (reference sequence). V lost 0 bases and J lost 1, with 13 bases in between. The CDR3 sequence is 18 residues long. The CDR3 DNA reads as TGTGCCAGCAGCTTAGCGTCGGGAGTATCATCTGGGGCCAACGTCCTGACTTTC. As protein: CASSLASGVSSGANVLTF.

The chain links TRBV19 to TRBJ2-3, with a weak D call TRBD1 (5 bases). From germline, CDR1 is LNHDA and CDR2 SQIVND (reference sequence). The V end lost 6 bases, the J end lost 3 bases, and 10 bases lay between the germline ends. The CDR3 is 13 amino acids. Here the CDR3 DNA reads TGTGCCAGTAGCAGGGCGGAGACAGATACGCAGTATTTT. This encodes CASSRAETDTQYF.

The chain employs TRBV28 and TRBJ1-6; D is unresolved. Trimming shortened V by 8 bases and J by 14 bases, and 10 bases separated the two germline ends. The CDR3 has 10 residues. Germline CDR1 reads MDHEN; CDR2 reads SYDVKM. The CDR3: CASAGRSLHF. Written as DNA, the CDR3 is TGTGCCAGCGCCGGCAGGTCCCTCCACTTT.